The 31 T cell receptor beta chains below all came from one sample that was sequenced in a study of blood T cell repertoires in COVID-19. Repertoires were generated with immunoSEQ multiplex PCR, while TCRdb's copy carries only in-frame clones and drops some. Of 75,000 to 80,000 clones listed, 70% to 90% are singletons. Sequencing input: peripheral blood. These receptors all come from a man aged 55-75 years with COVID-19, enrolled during active disease.

The chain couples TRBV18 to TRBJ1-3; TRBD1 matches 9 bases. The trim removed 1 base at V and 2 bases at J, leaving 12 bases unmatched. Germline CDR1 KGHSH, CDR2 LQKENI. This CDR3 is 19 amino acids long. The chain's CDR3 is CASSPQQTPGQGAGNTIYF. The CDR3 nucleotides are TGTGCCAGCTCACCACAGCAAACCCCGGGACAGGGCGCTGGAAACACCATATATTTT.

The chain combines TRBV5-5 with TRBJ2-7; 9 positions match TRBD2. This CDR3 contains 15 residues. With V trimmed by 4 bases and J by 0 bases, 5 bases remained unmatched. CDR1 is SGHKS and CDR2 is YYEKEE in the germline V gene (reference sequence). CDR3 DNA: TGTGCCAGCAGCGTCCTAGCGGGGACCTCCTACGAGCAGTACTTC. It encodes CASSVLAGTSYEQYF.

J is TRBJ2-3 and V is TRBV2; 8 nucleotides match TRBD2. CDR3 length equals 15 residues. Germline CDR1 and CDR2: SNHLY and FYNNEI. The J segment lost 6 bases and the V segment lost 1 base, leaving 6 bases of the junction unmatched. In nucleotides, the CDR3 is TGTGCCAGCAGTGAAGGGGCGGGGGGCGTGGATACGCAGTATTTT. Encoded protein: CASSEGAGGVDTQYF.

CDR3 nucleotides: TGTGCCAGCAGAAGGTCAGGGGATCAGCCCCAGCATTTT. Protein product: CASRRSGDQPQHF. V and J are TRBV6-5 and TRBJ1-5; TRBD1 is a possible D gene (6 bases). The germline CDR1 and CDR2 sequences are MNHEY and SVGAGI. The CDR3 loop spans 13 amino acids. Trimming took off 6 bases at V and 5 bases at J, with 11 bases between the two ends.

The chain carries TRBV5-6 and TRBJ1-4, with D perhaps TRBD1 (5 bases). The V end was cut by 4 bases, the J end by 8 bases, with 15 bases between. The germline V gene has CDR1 SGHDT and CDR2 YYEEEE. CDR3 length: 14 amino acids. CDR3 nucleotide sequence: TGTGCCAGCAGCCTAGACAGTGTTCGGGAAAAACTGTTTTTT. It encodes CASSLDSVREKLFF.

The DNA of the CDR3 is TGTGCCAGCAGCTTAGCGGACAGGGGAGGGCATGGCTACACCTTC. Its translation: CASSLADRGGHGYTF. The J gene is TRBJ1-2, the V gene TRBV7-9; the match to TRBD1 covers 9 bases. V gave up 0 bases and J gave up 6 bases; unmatched junction bases: 5. The CDR3 runs 15 residues. Germline V gives CDR1 SEHNR, CDR2 FQNEAQ (reference sequence).

This chain uses TRBV5-6 with TRBJ1-3; TRBD1 might be the D (6 bases). V was cut by 1 base and J by 0 bases, with 11 bases left in between. Germline V gene lookup returns CDR1 SGHDT and CDR2 YYEEEE. This CDR3 contains 16 residues. The CDR3 region is CASSLRTATSGNTIYF. CDR3 nucleotides: TGTGCCAGCAGCTTGAGGACAGCCACCTCTGGAAACACCATATATTTT. The full variable domain, rest sourced from reference TRBV5-6 and TRBJ1-3, is DAGVTQSPTHLIKTRGQQVTLRCSPKSGHDTVSWYQQALGQGPQFIFQYYEEEERQRGNFPDRFSGHQFPNYSSELNVNALLLGDSALYLCASSLRTATSGNTIYFGEGSWLTVV.

This clone was detected a few times. DNA of the CDR3: TGTGCCAGCAGCCAAACAGGGAGTCCCCTCCACTTT. Translated: CASSQTGSPLHF. V usage is TRBV13 and J usage is TRBJ1-6; TRBD1 is a possible D gene (6 bases). Trimming left V 5 bases short and J 13 bases short, with 12 bases between. Germline V gene data show CDR1 as PRHDT and CDR2 as FYEKMQ (reference sequence). The length of the CDR3 is 12 residues.

This clone was seen a handful of times. The chain links TRBV29-1 to TRBJ1-2; 7 positions match TRBD1. Germline CDR1 reads SQVTM; CDR2 reads ANQGSEA. V was clipped by 4 bases and J by 7 bases; unmatched bases: 15. This CDR3 comprises 15 residues. CDR3 sequence (DNA): TGCAGCGTTGCAGCGCGGGACAGCTTCCTCCTTGGCTACACCTTC. Protein product: CSVAARDSFLLGYTF.

The count of this clone is one. The DNA of the CDR3 is TGTGCCAGCAGCCCAGGGACAGGCCCAAACACTGAAGCTTTCTTT. This sequence encodes CASSPGTGPNTEAFF. V is TRBV7-9 and J is TRBJ1-1; 8 bases are shared with TRBD1. From germline, CDR1 is SEHNR and CDR2 FQNEAQ (reference sequence). J lost 2 bases, V lost 5 bases, and 7 bases had no gene match. The CDR3 sequence is 15 residues long.

The chain joins TRBV7-7 to TRBJ2-7, with unresolved D. V gave up 0 bases and J gave up 3 bases, with 6 bases separating them. The CDR3 length is 13 residues. CDR1 and CDR2 (germline): SSHAT, FNYEAQ (reference sequence). Here the CDR3 reads CASSLAYSYEQYF. The CDR3 DNA sequence: TGTGCCAGCAGCTTAGCTTACAGCTACGAGCAGTACTTC.

V usage is TRBV30 and J usage is TRBJ1-5; 9 nucleotides align to TRBD1. After removal of 1 base from V and 4 bases from J, the junction contained 2 bases not matched to a gene. Germline-derived CDR1 and CDR2 are GTSNPN and SVGIG (reference sequence). The CDR3 covers 14 residues. In nucleotides, the CDR3 is TGTGCCTGGAGTGGACAGGGGGGGAATCAGCCCCAGCATTTT. Its translation is CAWSGQGGNQPQHF.

The chain employs TRBV7-3 and TRBJ2-2, with 8 bases fitting TRBD2. CDR1 SGHTA and CDR2 FQGTGA come from the germline V gene. J was trimmed by 6 bases and V by 5 bases; bases with no gene match: 8. The CDR3 runs 15 residues. Here the CDR3 DNA reads TGTGCCAGCAGCGAAGTTACGGGAGGGCCCGGGGAGCTGTTTTTT. Protein: CASSEVTGGPGELFF.

The chain has TRBV6-2 or TRBV6-3 and TRBJ2-7, with 8 bases lining up with TRBD2. CDR3 length: 16 residues. V gave up 0 bases and J gave up 5 bases; unmatched junction bases: 9. CDR1 and CDR2 from the germline V gene are MNHEY and SVGEGT. CDR3 sequence reads: CASSYSASGSLNEQYF. In DNA, the CDR3 is TGTGCCAGCAGTTACTCCGCCAGCGGGAGTTTAAACGAGCAGTACTTC.

This chain joins TRBV5-1 and TRBJ2-3; 10 nucleotides match TRBD2. With 6 bases clipped from V and 5 bases from J, the junction kept 6 bases outside the gene matches. Germline-derived CDR1 and CDR2 are SGHRS and YFSETQ. The length of the CDR3 is 14 residues. The DNA of the CDR3 is TGCGCCAGCACCCTAGCGGGGGAGGGAGATACGCAGTATTTT. Translation gives CASTLAGEGDTQYF.

In DNA, the CDR3 is TGTGCCAGCAGTGAAGACGGGGGTACCGGAAACACCATATATTTT. Its translation: CASSEDGGTGNTIYF. The rearrangement uses TRBV6-1 and TRBJ1-3; perhaps TRBD1 as D (5 bases). Germline V lookup: CDR1 MNHNS, CDR2 SASEGT. The ends were cut back, 1 base at V and 4 bases at J, with 11 bases in the middle. This CDR3 has 15 amino acids.

The chain has TRBV30 and TRBJ1-1; 8 positions agree with TRBD1. There are 14 residues in the CDR3. CDR1 is GTSNPN and CDR2 is SVGIG in the germline V gene (reference sequence). V lost 8 bases, J lost 3 bases, and 11 bases stayed unmatched. CDR3 coding DNA: TGTGCCGGAACCCAGGGGGCTGCCGACACTGAAGCTTTCTTT. As protein: CAGTQGAADTEAFF. The complete variable domain, with remaining parts taken from reference TRBV30 and TRBJ1-1, reads SQTIHQWPATLVQPVGSPLSLECTVEGTSNPNLYWYRQAAGRGLQLLFYSVGIGQISSEVPQNLSASRPQDRQFILSSKKLLLSDSGFYLCAGTQGAADTEAFFGQGTRLTVV.

J is TRBJ2-5 and V is TRBV5-1; tentative D call: TRBD2 (6 bases). Germline CDR1 and CDR2: SGHRS and YFSETQ. This CDR3 is built from 15 residues. V gave up 0 bases and J gave up 5 bases, with 14 bases separating them. The CDR3 sequence is CASSLVAGSRETQYF. CDR3 nucleotides: TGCGCCAGCAGCTTGGTGGCGGGGAGCCGTGAGACCCAGTACTTC.

V usage is TRBV5-1 and J usage is TRBJ1-1, with D possibly TRBD1 on 6 matching bases. Germline V gene lookup returns CDR1 SGHRS and CDR2 YFSETQ. The CDR3 spans 16 residues. V was pared by 3 bases and J by 4 bases, with 19 bases between. The CDR3 nucleotides read TGCGCCAGCAGCTCCGACACCGGTCGAGGGGGCACTGAAGCTTTCTTT. Protein: CASSSDTGRGGTEAFF.

The chain uses TRBV2 and TRBJ2-7; the D is unclear. This CDR3 has 13 amino acids. Trimming took off 6 bases at V and 5 bases at J, with 14 bases between the two ends. Germline V gene sequence: CDR1 SNHLY, CDR2 FYNNEI. CDR3 protein: CASSRNWSDEQYF. CDR3 in DNA: TGTGCCAGCAGCCGAAACTGGAGCGACGAGCAGTACTTC.

This CDR3 reads CASSLVYRGLAGYTF. Written as DNA, the CDR3 is TGTGCCAGCAGCTTGGTTTACAGGGGGCTCGCTGGCTACACCTTC. This chain uses TRBV5-5 with TRBJ1-2; 9 bases line up with TRBD1. The trim removed 0 bases at V and 7 bases at J, leaving 7 bases unmatched. The CDR3 runs 15 residues. Germline V gene data show CDR1 as SGHKS and CDR2 as YYEKEE (reference sequence).

This chain connects TRBV9 to TRBJ2-1, with 10 bases lining up with TRBD2. The CDR3 has 17 amino acids. Germline trimming cut 0 bases from V and 0 bases from J; bases unmatched to any gene: 3. CDR1 is SGDLS and CDR2 is YYNGEE in the germline V gene. The CDR3 DNA follows: TGTGCCAGCAGCGTAGTCCCTAGCGGGAGCTCCTACAATGAGCAGTTCTTC. This encodes CASSVVPSGSSYNEQFF.

The chain uses TRBV9 and TRBJ2-3, with 7 bases matching TRBD1. There are 15 residues in the CDR3. V shed 0 bases, J shed 5 bases, and the junction held 6 bases outside the gene matches. Germline V CDR1 and CDR2: SGDLS, YYNGEE. The DNA for the CDR3 is TGTGCCAGCAGCGTAGGTCTCCAGGGGGAAGATACGCAGTATTTT. It codes for CASSVGLQGEDTQYF.

This clone appeared a single time. The chain has TRBV6-5 and TRBJ2-3; 7 nucleotides match TRBD1. Per the germline V gene, CDR1 is MNHEY and CDR2 is SVGAGI. CDR3 size: 16 residues. With 2 bases clipped from V and 0 bases from J, the junction kept 5 bases outside the gene matches. The CDR3 nucleotides read TGTGCCAGCAGTTACCCAGGGGGTCGTAGCACAGATACGCAGTATTTT. Translation gives CASSYPGGRSTDTQYF.

The chain carries TRBV12-5 and TRBJ1-6, with a possible D match to TRBD1 (5 bases). The CDR3 covers 15 residues. V was trimmed by 7 bases and J by 6 bases, leaving 16 bases between them. Looked up from germline, CDR1 is LGHNT and CDR2 is FRNRAP. The CDR3 sequence is CASAPTGGRNSPLHF. Here the CDR3 DNA reads TGTGCTAGTGCCCCCACGGGGGGACGTAATTCACCCCTCCACTTT.

The V call is TRBV7-3, the J call TRBJ2-1, with 10 bases fitting TRBD2. The germline V gene has CDR1 SGHTA and CDR2 FQGTGA. Trimming at V came to 3 bases and at J to 3 bases, leaving 5 bases not matched to a gene. The CDR3 length is 16 residues. CDR3 sequence reads: CASSFAPSGSYNEQFF. DNA for the CDR3: TGTGCCAGCAGCTTCGCCCCTAGCGGGAGCTACAATGAGCAGTTCTTC.

This chain joins TRBV12-5 and TRBJ1-4, with 7 bases identical to TRBD1. CDR1 is LGHNT and CDR2 is FRNRAP in the germline V gene. The CDR3 extends over 16 amino acids. V trimming: 5 bases; J trimming: 0 bases; junction bases outside the gene matches: 6. The CDR3 bases are TGTGCTAGTGGTCCGGGACAGATTGCAACTAATGAAAAACTGTTTTTT. Its protein product is CASGPGQIATNEKLFF.

This sequence joins TRBV19 and TRBJ1-2; maybe TRBD1 (6 bases). The ends were cut back, 1 base at V and 3 bases at J, with 15 bases in the middle. Germline loops: CDR1 LNHDA, CDR2 SQIVND (reference sequence). This CDR3 region has 16 residues. DNA for the CDR3: TGTGCCAGTAGTATAGTCCGACAGGCCTGGGACTATGGCTACACCTTC. Encoded protein: CASSIVRQAWDYGYTF.

The chain has TRBV10-2 and TRBJ1-2; 10 nucleotides line up with TRBD1. The CDR3 runs to 13 residues. From germline, CDR1 is WSHSY and CDR2 SAAADI. The ends lost 8 bases at V and 13 bases at J; junction bases unmatched: 13. The CDR3 DNA is TGCGCCAGCCAACCCACCGGGACAGGGGCGGCCACCTTC. Translation: CASQPTGTGAATF.

The gene calls are TRBV6-6 and TRBJ1-5; D is undetermined. Germline values: CDR1 MNHNY, CDR2 SVGAGI (reference sequence). This CDR3 spans 12 amino acids. The germline V and J ends were trimmed by 3 bases and 9 bases, with 9 bases remaining between them. The CDR3 DNA follows: TGTGCCAGCAGTTATCTAAGTCTGCCCCAGCATTTT. This sequence encodes CASSYLSLPQHF.

The chain combines TRBV6-4 with TRBJ1-2, with TRBD1 as a possible D gene (5 bases). Germline values: CDR1 MRHNA, CDR2 SNTAGT. Trimming took 5 bases from V and 4 from J, leaving 14 bases between them. The CDR3 contains 14 residues. CDR3 region: CASSPQGNSYGYTF. The CDR3 coding sequence is TGTGCCAGCAGTCCGCAGGGTAATAGCTATGGCTACACCTTC.